This passage covers 21 T cell receptor beta chains from one sample sequenced in a study of spatial heterogeneity in lung cancer. Study-wide findings and caveats: Expanded intratumoral alpha and beta TCR counts tracked tumor mutation counts.

MiXCR was run by TCRdb on the 5' RACE reads, yielding one entry per CDR3 protein. This table holds 4,000 to 6,500 distinct CDR3 sequences, approximately 6.5% found once. Time point: sample taken at primary tumor resection. These receptors' antigens are unknown. This sample comprised lung tumor tissue, obtained at surgery. The receptors here all came from a female donor with early-stage non-small cell lung cancer.

This clonotype showed up many times. This beta chain slipped into a library made for alpha chains as a stray read, so its size is not meaningful. The CDR3 is CASSLKLGGHGYTF. The DNA for the CDR3 is TGTGCCAGCAGCCTTAAATTAGGGGGCCATGGCTACACCTTC. The chain carries TRBV28 and TRBJ1-2; 7 bases are a match to TRBD1. The CDR3 consists of 14 residues. Looked up from germline, CDR1 is MDHEN and CDR2 is SYDVKM. After removal of 6 bases from V and 6 bases from J, the junction contained 10 bases not matched to a gene.

As to this clonotype: Found in a library prepared for alpha chains, this beta chain is an off-target read, and its abundance has little meaning. This sequence joins TRBV12-3 or TRBV12-4 and TRBJ2-7, with TRBD2 matching over 7 bases. The CDR3 has 14 amino acids. With 3 bases clipped from V and 9 bases from J, the junction kept 11 bases outside the gene matches. The CDR3: CASSLGGTLRGQYF. CDR3 nucleotides: TGTGCCAGCAGTTTGGGGGGGACGTTACGAGGGCAGTACTTC.

By share, this clonotype ranks as medium-sized. This beta chain represents an off-target read in a library built for alpha chains; its size is of limited meaning. The rearrangement links TRBV28 to TRBJ1-5, with D uncertain. Germline CDR1 is MDHEN and CDR2 is SYDVKM. This CDR3 is built from 14 residues. The germline V and J ends were trimmed by 3 bases and 0 bases, with 6 bases remaining between them. Here the CDR3 reads CASSFQSSNQPQHF. The CDR3 DNA is TGTGCCAGCAGTTTTCAGAGTAGCAATCAGCCCCAGCATTTT.

This clonotype is labeled medium-sized. This beta chain is an unintended read in a library built for alpha chains; its size means little. V gene TRBV5-6 combines with J gene TRBJ2-2, with a possible D match to TRBD2 (5 bases). The CDR3 spans 15 residues. V lost 2 bases and J lost 0, with 8 bases in between. Looked up from germline, CDR1 is SGHDT and CDR2 is YYEEEE. The CDR3, as DNA: TGTGCCAGCAGCTTCGGAGGCACGAACACCGGGGAGCTGTTTTTT. This translates into CASSFGGTNTGELFF.

With respect to this clonotype: Within a library made for alpha chains, this beta chain is off target, and its count is uninformative. V usage is TRBV12-3 or TRBV12-4 and J usage is TRBJ2-7; D may correspond to TRBD1 or TRBD2 (6 bases each). Trimming pared 8 bases from V and 7 bases from J, leaving 18 bases between. There are 13 residues in the CDR3. The CDR3 sequence: CASGGQPTREQYF. The CDR3, as DNA: TGTGCCAGCGGGGGGCAGCCTACGAGGGAGCAGTACTTC.

By proportion, this clonotype is medium-sized. Since it is a stray read in a library aimed at alpha chains, this beta chain has a size that is not meaningful. J is TRBJ2-7 and V is TRBV29-1; 9 bases match TRBD1. The germline CDR1 and CDR2 sequences are SQVTM and ANQGSEA. V lost 6 bases, J lost 5 bases, and 11 bases stayed unmatched. This CDR3 comprises 14 residues. The CDR3 DNA follows: TGCAGCGTCCGAAACCTAGACAGGGGGGACGAGCAGTACTTC. Protein sequence: CSVRNLDRGDEQYF.

This clonotype was counted at least ten times. This beta chain is an unintended read in a library built for alpha chains; its size means little. The CDR3 sequence is CSASYPLASAKNIQYF. The CDR3 DNA follows: TGCAGTGCTAGTTACCCCCTAGCGTCTGCCAAAAACATTCAGTACTTC. The V and J genes are TRBV20-1 and TRBJ2-4, with D possibly TRBD2 on 6 matching bases. V lost 3 bases and J 1 base, leaving 16 bases between the germline ends. The germline CDR1 and CDR2 sequences are DFQATT and SNEGSKA (reference sequence). CDR3 length: 16 amino acids.

Within the sample, this clonotype is medium-sized (0.01 to 0.1%). Since the library was made to target alpha chains, this beta chain is a stray read and its abundance is not meaningful. The V call is TRBV9, the J call TRBJ1-6, with TRBD1 matching 7 bases. The V and J ends lost 3 bases and 9 bases, in that order; junction bases with no gene match: 3. The germline V gene encodes CDR1 SGDLS and CDR2 YYNGEE. The CDR3 is 13 residues long. Here the CDR3 reads CASSADRVSPLHF. CDR3 coding DNA: TGTGCCAGCAGCGCCGACAGGGTTTCACCCCTCCACTTT.

This clonotype was seen repeatedly, ten times or more. A library made for alpha chains picked up this beta chain off target, so its size means little. The V call is TRBV7-2, the J call TRBJ2-3; no clear D gene. The ends were cut back, 5 bases at V and 2 bases at J, with 14 bases in the middle. The length of the CDR3 is 15 residues. Germline V gene sequence: CDR1 SGHTA, CDR2 FQGNSA. CDR3: CASSEDRPYTDTQYF. The CDR3 nucleotides are TGTGCCAGCAGCGAAGATCGTCCTTACACAGATACGCAGTATTTT.

This clonotype was seen at least ten times. This beta chain was picked up by a library intended for alpha chains and is off target, so its count carries little meaning. This chain links TRBV5-1 with TRBJ2-1; D gene ambiguous. V was trimmed by 5 bases and J by 2 bases, leaving 8 bases between them. CDR1 and CDR2 from the germline V gene are SGHRS and YFSETQ. This CDR3 spans 13 amino acids. The chain's CDR3 is CASRRVTYNEQFF. The CDR3 DNA reads TGCGCCAGCAGACGGGTTACCTACAATGAGCAGTTCTTC.

This clonotype was counted at least ten times. A library prepared for alpha chains yielded this beta chain as an off-target read; its size is of little meaning. This chain's CDR3 is CASSPSRGNTQYF. In DNA form, the CDR3 reads TGTGCCAGCAGCCCGAGCCGTGGTAATACGCAGTATTTT. This chain uses TRBV27 with TRBJ2-3; D not certain. The germline V gene has CDR1 MNHEY and CDR2 SMNVEV (reference sequence). V was shortened by 6 bases and J by 7 bases, with 14 bases between the two germline ends. The CDR3 has 13 residues.

This clonotype was found many times. Little can be read into the size of this beta chain, an off-target read in a library designed for alpha chains. This sequence joins TRBV9 and TRBJ2-1; 15 bases agree with TRBD2. The CDR3 is made up of 15 amino acids. The germline V gene has CDR1 SGDLS and CDR2 YYNGEE. With V trimmed by 2 bases and J by 9 bases, 3 bases remained unmatched. The CDR3 coding sequence is TGTGCCAGCAGCGTGGGACTAGCGGGAGGTAGTGAGCAGTTCTTC. Translated: CASSVGLAGGSEQFF.

This clonotype is medium-sized (0.01 to 0.1%) in the sample. This beta chain appears as a stray read in a library generated for alpha chains; its size is not informative. The rearrangement joins TRBV7-2 to TRBJ2-2; D not certain. With 1 base removed from V and 4 bases from J, the gap between germline ends came to 7 bases. CDR3 length: 14 residues. Germline loops: CDR1 SGHTA, CDR2 FQGNSA. The CDR3 protein is CASSLVFRTGELFF. The CDR3 DNA reads as TGTGCCAGCAGCTTAGTGTTCCGCACCGGGGAGCTGTTTTTT.

This clonotype was detected only a few times. This beta chain is an unintended read in a library built for alpha chains; its size means little. V gene TRBV20-1 combines with J gene TRBJ2-7, with D tentatively TRBD1 (6 bases). The CDR3 has 13 amino acids. Between the trimmed V and J ends, which lost 5 bases and 4 bases, there was a span of 15 bases. Germline values: CDR1 DFQATT, CDR2 SNEGSKA (reference sequence). The chain's CDR3 is CSALRTEPYEQYF. DNA of the CDR3: TGCAGTGCTCTTCGGACAGAGCCTTACGAGCAGTACTTC.

Details on this clonotype: This beta chain appears as a stray read in a library generated for alpha chains; its size is not informative. CDR3 loop: CASSPGPGGGYTF. The CDR3, as DNA: TGTGCCAGCAGTCCCGGTCCCGGCGGGGGCTACACCTTC. The chain combines TRBV12-3 or TRBV12-4 with TRBJ1-2; no reliable D call. V was pared by 5 bases and J by 8 bases, with 15 bases between. This CDR3 contains 13 residues.

This clonotype was observed at least ten times. This beta chain is a stray sequence in a library constructed for alpha chains; its clone size is not meaningful. V usage is TRBV10-3 and J usage is TRBJ1-4; D might be TRBD1 (5 bases). The CDR3 loop spans 16 amino acids. V lost 3 bases to trimming and J lost 4 bases, with 15 bases between them. Looked up from germline, CDR1 is ENHRY and CDR2 is SYGVKD. The CDR3 nucleotides read TGTGCCATCAGTGAAGGCTTAGGGGCGCGTAATGAAAAACTGTTTTTT. Residues: CAISEGLGARNEKLFF.

The table lists this clonotype with many counts. Because the library targeted alpha chains, this beta chain is an off-target read whose size means little. The chain has TRBV5-1 and TRBJ1-1; unclear D gene. The CDR3 runs to 14 residues. In germline, CDR1 is SGHRS, CDR2 YFSETQ. Trimming took 0 bases from V and 1 from J, leaving 7 bases between them. Here the CDR3 reads CASSLETRNTEAFF. The DNA of the CDR3 is TGCGCCAGCAGCTTGGAGACCCGGAACACTGAAGCTTTCTTT.

This clonotype came up many times. As an off-target read in a library built for alpha chains, this beta chain has a frequency of little significance. The V call is TRBV5-1, the J call TRBJ1-2; maybe TRBD1 (6 bases). V gave up 4 bases and J gave up 4 bases, with 20 bases separating them. This CDR3 comprises 16 residues. Germline V gene sequence: CDR1 SGHRS, CDR2 YFSETQ. Here the CDR3 DNA reads TGCGCCAGCAGCCCCGCTGGGGGCCCGGGAAGCTATGGCTACACCTTC. This encodes CASSPAGGPGSYGYTF.

This clonotype has ten or more counts. This beta chain is an unintended read in a library built for alpha chains; its size means little. The chain is built from TRBV9 and TRBJ2-2, with D maybe TRBD1 (6 bases). The V end was cut by 5 bases, the J end by 4 bases, with 15 bases between. The CDR3 length is 15 residues. Germline-derived CDR1 and CDR2 are SGDLS and YYNGEE. The CDR3 spells CASRPTGLGTGELFF. The CDR3 nucleotides read TGTGCCAGCAGACCTACAGGGTTAGGCACCGGGGAGCTGTTTTTT.

This clonotype appeared a few times. For a library built for alpha chains, this beta chain is a stray read; little rests on its size. The rearrangement joins TRBV2 to TRBJ1-1, with D hard to call. The CDR3 has 14 residues. Per the germline V gene, CDR1 is SNHLY and CDR2 is FYNNEI. Trimming removed 3 bases at V and 8 bases at J, with 16 bases between. CDR3 sequence (DNA): TGTGCCAGCAGTGAGGGGTCCCCCCTGGCGGAAGCTTTCTTT. Amino acids: CASSEGSPLAEAFF.

By share, this clonotype counts as medium-sized (0.01 to 0.1%). This beta chain represents an off-target read in a library built for alpha chains; its size is of limited meaning. The chain employs TRBV28 and TRBJ2-7; 7 bases line up with TRBD1. V was clipped by 8 bases and J by 4 bases; unmatched bases: 5. This CDR3 region has 12 residues. The germline CDR1 and CDR2 sequences are MDHEN and SYDVKM. CDR3 in amino acids: CASGGQPYEQYV. As DNA, the CDR3 is TGTGCCAGCGGGGGACAGCCGTACGAGCAGTACGTC.